This T cell receptor (beta chain) was found in a study of blood T cell repertoires in COVID-19. About the study: Acute-phase and convalescent COVID-19 samples originated in the United States, Italy and Spain. Sources were T cells, B-cell-depleted T cells, or PBMCs; the material itself was cDNA or gDNA.

The CDR3 contains 13 residues. V was cut by 2 bases and J by 3 bases, with 7 bases left in between. Original methodology: Reference gene primer amplification gave nucleated cell count estimates. TCRdb's copy holds only in-frame clones and misses some; the assay was immunoSEQ multiplex PCR. The D gene and trimming were derived from the DNA, and the V and J assignments and clone size from that table. The data hold some 280,000 clones, with about 91% observed a single time. The specimen sequenced was peripheral blood. The chain couples TRBV12-3 or TRBV12-4 to TRBJ2-5; no reliable D call. The source is a woman aged 55-69 years with acute or convalescent COVID-19. The CDR3 DNA reads TGTGCCAGCAGTTTAACGCGAAAAGAGACCCAGTACTTC. Its protein is CASSLTRKETQYF.